These 9 T cell receptor beta chains share one sample of origin, sequenced in a study of blood T cell repertoires in COVID-19 (dated by TCRdb to 2020 to 2022). Libraries came from the immunoSEQ multiplex PCR assay. This is the immuneACCESS table as TCRdb keeps it, with only in-frame sequences that have V and J called. A part of the clones is gone; compared with another copy, unresolved V genes explain less than half, and the rest is unexplained. The sample data list fewer than 120,000 clones, and about 88% of these were observed just once. Over 3% of the sample comes from the top ten. The sequenced sample was peripheral blood. The receptors stem from a woman between 45 and 60 years old with acute or convalescent COVID-19.

J is TRBJ2-7 and V is TRBV6-5, with a possible D match to TRBD1 (6 bases). The CDR3 sequence is 14 residues long. The V gene's germline CDR1 is MNHEY and CDR2 SVGAGI. Deletions cut 5 bases from V and 0 bases from J, with 11 bases between. CDR3 sequence: CASSPGDTSYEQYF. CDR3 DNA: TGTGCCAGCAGTCCCGGGGACACCTCCTACGAGCAGTACTTC.

The J gene is TRBJ1-4, the V gene TRBV10-1; D uncertain. The CDR3 is 13 residues long. From germline, CDR1 is WNHNN and CDR2 SYGVQD (reference sequence). Trimming took off 6 bases at V and 7 bases at J, with 12 bases between the two ends. CDR3 sequence: CASRAAGGEKLFF. The CDR3 DNA reads TGCGCCAGCAGGGCCGCGGGCGGTGAAAAACTGTTTTTT.

V usage is TRBV30 and J usage is TRBJ1-1; 7 nucleotides align to TRBD1. The CDR3 consists of 11 residues. V lost 4 bases to trimming and J lost 8 bases; unmatched junction nucleotides: 4. Germline V gene data show CDR1 as GTSNPN and CDR2 as SVGIG (reference sequence). The CDR3 DNA sequence: TGTGCCTGGAACAGGGGAAAAGAAGCTTTCTTT. Translating it yields CAWNRGKEAFF.

This clone was seen only once. The J gene is TRBJ1-1, the V gene TRBV19; a possible D gene is TRBD1 (6 bases). V was cut by 5 bases and J by 7 bases, with 20 bases left in between. CDR3 length: 15 amino acids. In germline, CDR1 is LNHDA, CDR2 SQIVND (reference sequence). The CDR3 nucleotides are TGTGCCAGTAGTCTCACACAGGGCCTTGGCGGTGAAGCTTTCTTT. Encoded protein: CASSLTQGLGGEAFF.

The V gene is TRBV9, the J gene TRBJ2-3; 8 bases line up with TRBD2. The length of the CDR3 is 16 residues. Germline V gives CDR1 SGDLS, CDR2 YYNGEE. The ends lost 4 bases at V and 4 bases at J; junction bases unmatched: 11. CDR3 coding DNA: TGTGCCAGCAGCTCCATCCCGGGACTAGTGCCAGATACGCAGTATTTT. Encoded protein: CASSSIPGLVPDTQYF.

The chain combines TRBV18 with TRBJ1-3, with D hard to call. V lost 0 bases to trimming and J lost 6 bases, with 9 bases between them. The CDR3 is 14 amino acids. Per germline, CDR1 KGHSH and CDR2 LQKENI. CDR3 coding DNA: TGTGCCAGCTCACCACCCGGAGAACAAAACACCATATATTTT. This encodes CASSPPGEQNTIYF.

The chain combines TRBV15 with TRBJ2-5; TRBD2 might be the D (6 bases). CDR1 LNHNV and CDR2 YYDKDF come from the germline V gene (reference sequence). This CDR3 region has 18 residues. Trimming removed 0 bases from V and 5 bases from J, with 22 bases in between. In nucleotides, the CDR3 is TGTGCCACCAGCAGAGATCTTTTAGGCAGCGGAGGGCGGGAGACCCAGTACTTC. Its translation: CATSRDLLGSGGRETQYF.

This clone was counted a single time. The chain recombines TRBV5-1 with TRBJ2-7; weak D call: TRBD1 (5 bases). CDR1 and CDR2 (germline): SGHRS, YFSETQ. Trimming removed 3 bases at V and 5 bases at J, with 15 bases between. The CDR3 spans 14 residues. The CDR3 here is CASSSLSLDNEQYF. The CDR3, as DNA: TGCGCCAGCAGCTCCCTATCCTTGGACAACGAGCAGTACTTC.

V usage is TRBV27 and J usage is TRBJ2-5; 9 bases align to TRBD1. V was pared by 5 bases and J by 1 base, with 5 bases of the junction left unmatched. This CDR3 has 15 residues. CDR1 and CDR2 from the germline V gene are MNHEY and SMNVEV (reference sequence). CDR3 nucleotides: TGTGCCAGCAGTGAATACAGGGGGCGCCAAGAGACCCAGTACTTC. As protein: CASSEYRGRQETQYF.